This TCR beta chain came from a study of early stage breast cancer tumors. Study-wide results and caveats: Commonly generated sequences made up most enriched TCRB sequences shared between patients.

Notes on this clone: No antigen is known for it. Compared with germline, one end of the junction differs, possibly owing to a read error.

Each sample had two DNA replicates, approximately 0.52 ug blood or about 1.5 ug tissue. The method was immunoSEQ multiplex PCR; TCRdb's version includes in-frame clones alone and lacks a portion of them. The sample records around 60,000 clones, roughly 80% being singletons. The CDR3 covers 14 residues. Germline V lookup: CDR1 SSHAT, CDR2 FNYEAQ (reference sequence). The TCR sequence derives from a person aged 30 to 39 with breast cancer. V usage is TRBV7-7 and J usage is TRBJ2-5; tentatively, D is TRBD1 or TRBD2 (6 bases each). The sequenced sample consisted of blood. The CDR3 protein is CASSLGHGSETQYF. In nucleotides, the CDR3 is TGTGCTAGCAGCTTGGGACACGGGAGCGAGACCCAGTACTTC.